The 25 T cell receptor beta chains reported below all come from one sample, sequenced in a study of CD8+CD57+ T cells in acquired aplastic anemia. Genomic DNA, serving as template, underwent TCR beta VDJ and CDR3 profiling. TCRdb itself ran the reads through MiXCR, one entry per CDR3 protein. The table lists some 170,000 distinct CDR3 sequences, roughly 65% of them singletons. Patients included in sequencing had previously demonstrated CD8+CD57+ cell expansion by flow cytometry. The sequenced sample was sorted CD4+, CD8+, or CD8+CD57+ T cells (not recorded which) from PBMCs. The receptor source for this set is a human donor with aplastic anemia.

The chain combines TRBV24-1 with TRBJ1-5, with D possibly being TRBD1 (5 bases). CDR3 size: 16 residues. Between the trimmed V and J ends, which lost 2 bases and 7 bases, there was a span of 17 bases. Germline V CDR1 and CDR2: KGHDR, SFDVKD. The CDR3 here is CATSDSAGAMVQPQHF. The CDR3 region has the DNA TGTGCCACCAGTGATTCAGCCGGGGCCATGGTCCAGCCCCAGCATTTT.

The chain links TRBV12-3 or TRBV12-4 to TRBJ2-7; weak D call: TRBD2 (5 bases). V was clipped by 5 bases and J by 3 bases, with 14 bases between them. This CDR3 region has 14 residues. This CDR3 reads CASSPTFDYYEQYF. The CDR3 nucleotides read TGTGCCAGCAGTCCCACCTTTGACTACTACGAGCAGTACTTC.

This chain joins TRBV5-1 and TRBJ2-2; no reliable D call. The CDR3 spans 14 residues. V was trimmed by 4 bases and J by 1 base, leaving 8 bases between them. Germline CDR1 and CDR2: SGHRS and YFSETQ. Here the CDR3 reads CASSDTLNTGELFF. The DNA for the CDR3 is TGCGCCAGCAGCGATACACTGAACACCGGGGAGCTGTTTTTT.

The V and J genes are TRBV20-1 and TRBJ1-5; weak D call: TRBD1 (6 bases). CDR3 length equals 14 residues. Trimming left V 6 bases short and J 4 bases short, with 16 bases between. The germline CDR1 and CDR2 sequences are DFQATT and SNEGSKA (reference sequence). CDR3 residues: CSASSRGSNQPQHF. CDR3 nucleotide sequence: TGCAGTGCCAGCTCTAGGGGGAGTAATCAGCCCCAGCATTTT.

The rearrangement uses TRBV29-1 and TRBJ1-3; no clear D gene. V lost 8 bases and J 0 bases, leaving 14 bases between the germline ends. Germline CDR1 is SQVTM and CDR2 is ANQGSEA. The length of the CDR3 is 14 residues. As DNA, the CDR3 is TGCAGCCAAGATCCGGGAAACTCTGGAAACACCATATATTTT. This encodes CSQDPGNSGNTIYF.

This chain links TRBV2 with TRBJ1-6; TRBD1 agrees at 7 bases. There are 16 residues in the CDR3. Germline V gene sequence: CDR1 SNHLY, CDR2 FYNNEI. J gave up 6 bases and V 2 bases, and 7 bases lay outside the gene matches. The CDR3 reads CASSERDSGANSPLHF. The CDR3 region has the DNA TGTGCCAGCAGTGAACGGGACAGCGGGGCTAATTCACCCCTCCACTTT.

The CDR3 bases are TGTGCCAGCAGCTTTAACAGGGTGGGCAATGAGCAGTTCTTC. It is translated as CASSFNRVGNEQFF. The V gene is TRBV7-2, the J gene TRBJ2-1, with D possibly TRBD1 on 6 matching bases. V was pared by 3 bases and J by 6 bases, with 12 bases between. Per the germline V gene, CDR1 is SGHTA and CDR2 is FQGNSA. The CDR3 runs to 14 residues. Using reference TRBV7-2 and TRBJ2-1 for the parts outside the CDR3, the full variable domain is GAGVSQSPSNKVTEKGKDVELRCDPISGHTALYWYRQSLGQGLEFLIYFQGNSAPDKSGLPSDRFSAERTGGSVSTLTIQRTQQEDSAVYLCASSFNRVGNEQFFGPGTRLTVL.

V gene TRBV19 combines with J gene TRBJ1-1; D is perhaps TRBD1 (5 bases). V lost 4 bases and J lost 6, with 15 bases in between. Germline V gene data show CDR1 as LNHDA and CDR2 as SQIVND (reference sequence). CDR3 size: 14 residues. The CDR3 here is CASSTHSGRSEAFF. The CDR3 nucleotides are TGTGCCAGTAGTACACATTCAGGGAGGTCTGAAGCTTTCTTT.

Comments on this clonotype: A junction end diverges from the germline sequence, so it may reflect a read error. The chain combines TRBV7-7 with TRBJ2-2, with no clear D. The CDR3 sequence is 16 residues long. Germline CDR1 SSHAT, CDR2 FNYEAQ (reference sequence). The CDR3: CASSLGAGLSTGELFF. The CDR3 DNA reads TGTGCTAGCAGCTTAGGTGCCGGGTTAAGCACCGGGGAGCTGTTTTTT.

The chain couples TRBV7-8 to TRBJ2-3; TRBD1 might be the D (6 bases). The CDR3 length is 16 residues. CDR1 and CDR2 from the germline V gene are SGHVS and FQNEAQ. V gave up 5 bases and J gave up 2 bases, with 17 bases separating them. Here the CDR3 reads CASSLRQEPTTDTQYF. The CDR3 DNA follows: TGTGCCAGCAGCCTCCGACAGGAACCCACCACAGATACGCAGTATTTT.

For this clonotype: This CDR3 fails to terminate in the conserved phenylalanine or tryptophan, so it likely reflects a read error. The chain joins TRBV10-2 to TRBJ2-7, with unresolved D. CDR1 WSHSY and CDR2 SAAADI come from the germline V gene. The CDR3 extends over 15 amino acids. For the CDR3, the DNA is TGTGCCAGCAGTTACGCCACCGGGTCCGTCTACGAGCAGTACCTC. Protein product: CASSYATGSVYEQYL.

This clonotype was counted ten times or more. J is TRBJ1-5 and V is TRBV11-3; 8 nucleotides match TRBD1. J gave up 6 bases and V 4 bases, and 11 bases lay outside the gene matches. Germline V gene sequence: CDR1 SGHNT, CDR2 YENEEA. CDR3 length equals 16 residues. The CDR3 nucleotides are TGTGCCAGCAGCTCGAGGACAGGGCTAGGGGGTCAGCCCCAGCATTTT. This sequence encodes CASSSRTGLGGQPQHF.

This clonotype was observed a single time. The chain combines TRBV29-1 with TRBJ1-1; D is undetermined. Germline assignment: CDR1 SQVTM and CDR2 ANQGSEA. V gave up 5 bases and J gave up 0 bases, with 10 bases separating them. This CDR3 has 13 amino acids. CDR3 protein: CSVKQNLNTEAFF. CDR3 in DNA: TGCAGCGTTAAACAGAACTTGAACACTGAAGCTTTCTTT.

The chain carries TRBV10-3 and TRBJ1-1, with D possibly being TRBD1 (5 bases). This CDR3 has 13 amino acids. Germline loops: CDR1 ENHRY, CDR2 SYGVKD. Deletions cut 6 bases from V and 4 bases from J, with 12 bases between. The CDR3 sequence is CAISSTVSTEAFF. CDR3 DNA: TGTGCCATCAGCTCGACAGTCAGCACTGAAGCTTTCTTT.

The chain employs TRBV12-3 or TRBV12-4 and TRBJ1-2; D might be TRBD1 (5 bases). The CDR3 length is 12 residues. Trimming cost V 6 bases and J 6 bases, with 11 bases left between them. The CDR3 here is CASSWAGNGYTF. DNA of the CDR3: TGTGCCAGCAGCTGGGCAGGGAATGGCTACACCTTC.

The V call is TRBV7-8, the J call TRBJ1-2; D uncertain. Trimming pared 2 bases from V and 8 bases from J, leaving 15 bases between. This CDR3 contains 14 residues. CDR1 and CDR2 from the germline V gene are SGHVS and FQNEAQ. This CDR3 reads CASSLFDTSNGYTF. Written as DNA, the CDR3 is TGTGCCAGCAGCTTATTTGACACTAGCAACGGCTACACCTTC.

A few counts support this clonotype. A single base separates this from a much larger clone, so it may be a read error. J is TRBJ1-1 and V is TRBV20-1; D gene ambiguous. This CDR3 comprises 15 residues. Germline values: CDR1 DFQATT, CDR2 SNEGSKA (reference sequence). CDR3 loop: CGAREVEQMNTEAFF. The DNA for the CDR3 is TGCGGTGCTAGAGAAGTAGAACAAATGAACACTGAAGCTTTCTTT.

The sample holds one count of this clonotype. The V gene is TRBV7-2, the J gene TRBJ1-5; TRBD1 matches at 9 bases. The germline CDR1 and CDR2 sequences are SGHTA and FQGNSA. The CDR3 length is 18 residues. Germline trimming cut 1 base from V and 1 base from J; bases unmatched to any gene: 8. The CDR3 sequence is CASSLVPGTGYSNQPQHF. CDR3 nucleotide sequence: TGTGCCAGCAGCTTAGTACCGGGGACAGGGTACAGCAATCAGCCCCAGCATTTT.

J is TRBJ1-4 and V is TRBV2; tentatively, D is TRBD1 (6 bases). Trimming pared 7 bases from V and 5 bases from J, leaving 14 bases between. This CDR3 has 14 amino acids. Germline values: CDR1 SNHLY, CDR2 FYNNEI. This CDR3 reads CASKLGGGNEKLFF. For the CDR3, the DNA is TGTGCCAGCAAGTTAGGGGGAGGGAATGAAAAACTGTTTTTT.

This clonotype was found many times. The V and J genes are TRBV6-1 and TRBJ1-5, with 8 bases matching TRBD1. V lost 1 base to trimming and J lost 1 base; unmatched junction nucleotides: 3. The V gene's germline CDR1 is MNHNS and CDR2 SASEGT. This CDR3 region has 16 residues. CDR3 DNA sequence: TGTGCCAGCAGTGAAGGACAGGGGAGAAGCAATCAGCCCCAGCATTTT. It translates to CASSEGQGRSNQPQHF.

This chain links TRBV2 with TRBJ2-5; D is uncertain. Germline CDR1 and CDR2: SNHLY and FYNNEI. Trimming took off 3 bases at V and 2 bases at J, with 13 bases between the two ends. The CDR3 is made up of 15 amino acids. The CDR3 here is CASSEIKGPQETQYF. As DNA, the CDR3 is TGTGCCAGCAGTGAGATTAAGGGTCCGCAAGAGACCCAGTACTTC.

This clonotype was observed a single time. At one end, the junction sequence differs from germline, possibly due to a read error. This chain joins TRBV24-1 and TRBJ1-1, with D perhaps TRBD1 (5 bases). The germline CDR1 and CDR2 sequences are KGHDR and SFDVKD. CDR3 length: 16 amino acids. DNA of the CDR3: TGTGCCACCAGTGACCCCCCGCAGGGAGGCGGCACTGAAGCTCTCTTT. This encodes CATSDPPQGGGTEALF.

There are a few counts of this clonotype. The chain employs TRBV9 and TRBJ2-7; D may correspond to TRBD1 or TRBD2 (5 bases each). The length of the CDR3 is 12 residues. Deletions cut 3 bases from V and 3 bases from J, with 7 bases between. Germline loops: CDR1 SGDLS, CDR2 YYNGEE. The CDR3 nucleotides are TGTGCCAGCAGCGGGGACGGCTACGAGCAGTACTTC. Translated, it gives CASSGDGYEQYF.

This clonotype was detected a few times. The V call is TRBV29-1, the J call TRBJ2-1; TRBD2 aligns across 14 bases. CDR3 size: 17 residues. Germline V gives CDR1 SQVTM, CDR2 ANQGSEA. As DNA, the CDR3 is TGCAGTTCCCCCGGGACTAGCGGGGGCCCCGCCTACAATGAGCAGTTCTTC. Translation gives CSSPGTSGGPAYNEQFF.

The sample holds a few counts of this clonotype. The rearrangement uses TRBV2 and TRBJ2-3; unclear D gene. This CDR3 has 15 amino acids. V was trimmed by 4 bases and J by 3 bases, leaving 14 bases between them. CDR1 and CDR2 (germline): SNHLY, FYNNEI. The CDR3 spells CASSVSRVSTDTQYF. The CDR3 region has the DNA TGTGCCAGCAGTGTGTCTCGGGTGTCAACAGATACGCAGTATTTT.